The 21 T cell receptor beta chains presented below share a single source sample, sequenced in a study of blood T cell repertoires in COVID-19. The method was immunoSEQ multiplex PCR; TCRdb's version includes in-frame clones alone and lacks a portion of them. Among 250,000 to 350,000 clones listed, around 85% were seen once. The sample consisted of peripheral blood. The receptors were gathered from a human donor with COVID-19, enrolled during active disease. The donor label of this sample is uncertain.

This sequence joins TRBV11-2 and TRBJ1-1; D is possibly TRBD1 (6 bases). Germline values: CDR1 SGHAT, CDR2 FQNNGV. V lost 1 base to trimming and J lost 5 bases, with 14 bases between them. The CDR3 consists of 15 residues. CDR3: CASSLGSGQMTEAFF. The CDR3 DNA reads as TGTGCCAGCAGCTTAGGTAGTGGACAGATGACTGAAGCTTTCTTT.

This clone was counted between two and nine times. The gene calls are TRBV5-1 and TRBJ2-7, with TRBD2 identical over 7 bases. Unmatched junction bases numbered 7, after V lost 2 bases and J lost 5 bases. CDR1 is SGHRS and CDR2 is YFSETQ in the germline V gene. The CDR3 covers 14 residues. The CDR3: CASSLPGGGNEQYF. The DNA of the CDR3 is TGCGCCAGCAGCTTACCTGGGGGGGGTAACGAGCAGTACTTC.

Concerning this clone itself: Other DNA sequences within the sample encode an identical CDR3. The rearrangement links TRBV12-3 or TRBV12-4 to TRBJ2-3, with 7 bases lining up with TRBD2. The CDR3 covers 13 residues. V lost 6 bases and J lost 2; bases outside the gene matches: 2. The CDR3 DNA reads as TGTGCCAGCAGCCGGGGGGACACAGATACGCAGTATTTT. Amino acid sequence: CASSRGDTDTQYF.

V is TRBV6-5 and J is TRBJ2-7; 14 bases are shared with TRBD2. The CDR3 runs to 14 residues. Unmatched junction bases numbered 4, after V lost 8 bases and J lost 4 bases. CDR1 MNHEY and CDR2 SVGAGI come from the germline V gene. In DNA, the CDR3 is TGTGCCAGCCGGACTAGCGGGAGGTCGTACGAGCAGTACTTC. Encoded protein: CASRTSGRSYEQYF.

The rearrangement uses TRBV7-3 and TRBJ1-1; TRBD1 agrees at 7 bases. J was trimmed by 3 bases and V by 6 bases; bases with no gene match: 4. CDR1 and CDR2 from the germline V gene are SGHTA and FQGTGA. CDR3 length: 13 residues. Here the CDR3 DNA reads TGTGCCAGCAGTTCGCAGGGGGACACTGAAGCTTTCTTT. Translation: CASSSQGDTEAFF.

This clone has more than one count but fewer than ten. This chain uses TRBV9 with TRBJ1-5, with a possible D match to TRBD1 (6 bases). Germline V lookup: CDR1 SGDLS, CDR2 YYNGEE. The CDR3 totals 13 residues. The V end lost 5 bases, the J end lost 5 bases, and 11 bases lay between the germline ends. This CDR3 is CASSQTGYQPQHF. CDR3 bases: TGTGCCAGCAGTCAGACAGGCTATCAGCCCCAGCATTTT. Using reference TRBV9 and TRBJ1-5 for the parts outside the CDR3, the full variable domain is DSGVTQTPKHLITATGQRVTLRCSPRSGDLSVYWYQQSLDQGLQFLIQYYNGEERAKGNILERFSAQQFPDLHSELNLSSLELGDSALYFCASSQTGYQPQHFGDGTRLSIL.

The chain uses TRBV6-1 and TRBJ1-3; no reliable D call. Germline V gives CDR1 MNHNS, CDR2 SASEGT. The V and J ends lost 4 bases and 4 bases respectively, with 14 bases between them. This CDR3 has 15 residues. CDR3 region: CASSAAAGSGNTIYF. In nucleotides, the CDR3 is TGTGCCAGCAGTGCAGCCGCCGGGTCCGGAAACACCATATATTTT.

The chain couples TRBV11-2 to TRBJ1-5, with D hard to call. This CDR3 spans 15 amino acids. The germline V gene encodes CDR1 SGHAT and CDR2 FQNNGV. Trimming cost V 0 bases and J 5 bases, with 11 bases left between them. The DNA of the CDR3 is TGTGCCAGCAGCTTAGATCCCCAGGAACATCAGCCCCAGCATTTT. Protein: CASSLDPQEHQPQHF.

The V gene is TRBV5-6, the J gene TRBJ2-2; TRBD1 agrees at 8 bases. J lost 4 bases, V lost 3 bases, and 8 bases had no gene match. This CDR3 spans 16 amino acids. Germline V CDR1 and CDR2: SGHDT, YYEEEE. As DNA, the CDR3 is TGTGCCAGCAGCTACGGACAGGGCATGAGCACCGGGGAGCTGTTTTTT. Residues: CASSYGQGMSTGELFF. The full variable domain, rest sourced from reference TRBV5-6 and TRBJ2-2, is DAGVTQSPTHLIKTRGQQVTLRCSPKSGHDTVSWYQQALGQGPQFIFQYYEEEERQRGNFPDRFSGHQFPNYSSELNVNALLLGDSALYLCASSYGQGMSTGELFFGEGSRLTVL.

The rearrangement joins TRBV9 to TRBJ1-1; D perhaps matches TRBD1 (6 bases). V lost 3 bases and J 4 bases, leaving 13 bases between the germline ends. This CDR3 region has 14 residues. The germline gives CDR1 SGDLS, CDR2 YYNGEE. For the CDR3, the DNA is TGTGCCAGCAGCGGATTACAGGGTGTCACTGAAGCTTTCTTT. Encoded protein: CASSGLQGVTEAFF.

The chain uses TRBV15 and TRBJ1-2; D gene unclear. Germline-derived CDR1 and CDR2 are LNHNV and YYDKDF (reference sequence). V lost 0 bases to trimming and J lost 5 bases, with 13 bases between them. The CDR3 runs to 15 residues. CDR3 nucleotide sequence: TGTGCCACCAGCAGAGATCCCGTGAGTTCATATGGCTACACCTTC. Translated: CATSRDPVSSYGYTF.

The chain recombines TRBV7-2 with TRBJ2-7; no clear D gene. The V gene's germline CDR1 is SGHTA and CDR2 FQGNSA. This CDR3 is 14 amino acids long. The germline V and J ends were trimmed by 5 bases and 0 bases, with 11 bases remaining between them. The CDR3 region is CASSADSSSYEQYF. Here the CDR3 DNA reads TGTGCCAGCAGCGCCGACTCGAGCTCCTACGAGCAGTACTTC.

Only one count was recorded for this clone. V gene TRBV12-5 combines with J gene TRBJ2-3, with TRBD1 identical over 9 bases. Germline V gives CDR1 LGHNT, CDR2 FRNRAP. J was trimmed by 0 bases and V by 2 bases; bases with no gene match: 15. The CDR3 has 20 amino acids. The DNA for the CDR3 is TGTGCTAGTGGTTTGTCTGGACAGGGGAAGACTTTCTCTAGCACAGATACGCAGTATTTT. Its protein product is CASGLSGQGKTFSSTDTQYF.

CDR3 sequence reads: CASSTGTPTYNEQFF. CDR3 DNA: TGTGCCAGCAGTACTGGGACTCCTACCTACAATGAGCAGTTCTTC. The J gene is TRBJ2-1, the V gene TRBV27; D is possibly TRBD2 (6 bases). Germline loops: CDR1 MNHEY, CDR2 SMNVEV (reference sequence). V dropped 5 bases and J dropped 2 bases, with 13 bases sitting between them. This CDR3 contains 15 residues.

The V call is TRBV10-3, the J call TRBJ2-7; 12 nucleotides match TRBD1. This CDR3 comprises 15 residues. Trimming at V came to 6 bases and at J to 4 bases, leaving 7 bases not matched to a gene. Germline V lookup: CDR1 ENHRY, CDR2 SYGVKD. CDR3 loop: CAISGGQGARYEQYF. CDR3 DNA: TGTGCCATCAGCGGGGGACAGGGGGCACGGTACGAGCAGTACTTC.

The chain joins TRBV18 to TRBJ2-7, with 10 bases aligning to TRBD2. The germline CDR1 and CDR2 sequences are KGHSH and LQKENI. V was pared by 4 bases and J by 1 base, with 7 bases of the junction left unmatched. The CDR3 has 16 residues. CDR3 sequence reads: CASSLGATSGSYEQYF. CDR3 DNA: TGTGCCAGCTCACTGGGAGCGACTAGCGGGTCCTACGAGCAGTACTTC.

V usage is TRBV12-3 or TRBV12-4 and J usage is TRBJ2-5, with D perhaps matching TRBD1 (6 bases). This CDR3 region has 11 residues. Trimming removed 4 bases at V and 10 bases at J, with 10 bases between. CDR3 nucleotides: TGTGCCAGCAGTTCAGGGGCAGTCCAGTACTTC. Protein: CASSSGAVQYF.

This sequence joins TRBV6-5 and TRBJ1-1; D is perhaps TRBD1 (5 bases). This CDR3 is built from 15 residues. Per germline, CDR1 MNHEY and CDR2 SVGAGI. The germline V and J ends were trimmed by 6 bases and 4 bases, with 18 bases remaining between them. The CDR3: CASSVRVQGGTEAFF. CDR3 bases: TGTGCCAGCAGCGTTCGGGTGCAGGGAGGCACTGAAGCTTTCTTT.

The chain has TRBV2 and TRBJ1-2, with TRBD1 identical over 8 bases. V lost 3 bases and J lost 3; bases outside the gene matches: 3. Per germline, CDR1 SNHLY and CDR2 FYNNEI. The CDR3 length is 14 residues. CDR3 sequence reads: CASSDQGADYGYTF. Here the CDR3 DNA reads TGTGCCAGCAGTGATCAGGGGGCGGACTATGGCTACACCTTC.

The chain couples TRBV7-2 to TRBJ2-7, with TRBD2 identical over 10 bases. The CDR3 sequence is 17 residues long. The V gene end was trimmed by 5 bases and the J gene end by 7 bases; junction bases not matched to a gene: 17. Germline CDR1 SGHTA, CDR2 FQGNSA. In DNA, the CDR3 is TGTGCCAGCAGCCGTCGGTGGGGAGCGGGAGGGCCGGGGGAGCAGTACTTC. Amino acids: CASSRRWGAGGPGEQYF.

About this clone: The same CDR3 arises from other DNA sequences in this sample as well. This rearrangement joins TRBV11-2 to TRBJ2-7; 12 nucleotides align to TRBD2. This CDR3 comprises 15 residues. The V gene end was trimmed by 3 bases and the J gene end by 2 bases; junction bases not matched to a gene: 2. Germline CDR1 is SGHAT and CDR2 is FQNNGV. DNA of the CDR3: TGTGCCAGCAGCTTGCTAGCGGGAGGGCCCTACGAGCAGTACTTC. Translation: CASSLLAGGPYEQYF.